This T cell receptor beta chain was obtained from a study of blood T cell repertoires in COVID-19. Study-level information: The analysed material was cDNA or gDNA that came from T cells, B-cell-depleted T cells, or PBMCs.

In the original processing: Amplification with reference gene primers provided the estimates of nucleated cell counts. Clones were sequenced by immunoSEQ multiplex PCR, and TCRdb holds only the in-frame ones, with some missing. The V and J calls and clone size are taken from that table; D and trimming were inferred from the DNA. Found here are 200,000 to 250,000 clones, roughly 85% of them singletons; the top ten hold about 0.93%. The CDR3 runs to 13 residues. Germline V gene data show CDR1 as MNHEY and CDR2 as SVGAGI. The V segment lost 6 bases and the J segment 5 bases; nucleotides outside the gene matches: 5.

The TCR comes from a man aged 40-49 years with acute or convalescent COVID-19. The sample comprised peripheral blood. The chain is built from TRBV6-5 and TRBJ1-1, with 8 bases identical to TRBD1. The CDR3, as DNA: TGTGCCAGCAGCAGGACAGGGTTTACTGAAGCTTTCTTT. This encodes CASSRTGFTEAFF.